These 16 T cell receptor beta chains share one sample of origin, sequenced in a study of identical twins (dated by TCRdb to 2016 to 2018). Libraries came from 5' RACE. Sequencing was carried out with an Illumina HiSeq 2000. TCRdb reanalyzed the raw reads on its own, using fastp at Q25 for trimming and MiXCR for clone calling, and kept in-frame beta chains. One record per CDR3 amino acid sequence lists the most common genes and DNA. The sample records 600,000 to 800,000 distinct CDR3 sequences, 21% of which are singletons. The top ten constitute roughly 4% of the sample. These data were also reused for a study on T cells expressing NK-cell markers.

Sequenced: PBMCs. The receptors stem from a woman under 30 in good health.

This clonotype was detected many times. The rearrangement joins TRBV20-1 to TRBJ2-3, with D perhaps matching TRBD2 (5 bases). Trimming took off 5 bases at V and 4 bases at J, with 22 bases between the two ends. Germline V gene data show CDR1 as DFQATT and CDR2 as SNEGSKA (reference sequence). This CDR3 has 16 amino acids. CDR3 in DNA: TGCAGTGCTCGGCCTCAGCGGCGGAGCCTCTCAGATACGCAGTATTTT. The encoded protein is CSARPQRRSLSDTQYF.

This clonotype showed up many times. DNA for the CDR3: TGCGCCAGCAGCTTGGGGGCAGGGCTAGTGAACACTGAAGCTTTCTTT. Amino acid sequence: CASSLGAGLVNTEAFF. The rearrangement uses TRBV5-1 and TRBJ1-1; a possible D gene is TRBD1 (5 bases). The CDR3 is 16 amino acids. From germline, CDR1 is SGHRS and CDR2 YFSETQ. Between the trimmed V and J ends, which lost 0 bases and 0 bases, there was a span of 12 bases. Together with reference TRBV5-1 and TRBJ1-1, the CDR3 gives the full variable domain: KAGVTQTPRYLIKTRGQQVTLSCSPISGHRSVSWYQQTPGQGLQFLFEYFSETQRNKGNFPGRFSGRQFSNSRSEMNVSTLELGDSALYLCASSLGAGLVNTEAFFGQGTRLTVV.

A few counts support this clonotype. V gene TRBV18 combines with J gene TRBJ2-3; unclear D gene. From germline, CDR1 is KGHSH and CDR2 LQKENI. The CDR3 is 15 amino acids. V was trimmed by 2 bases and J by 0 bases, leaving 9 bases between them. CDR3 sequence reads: CASSPWRKSTDTQYF. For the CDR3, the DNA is TGTGCCAGCTCACCATGGCGGAAAAGCACAGATACGCAGTATTTT.

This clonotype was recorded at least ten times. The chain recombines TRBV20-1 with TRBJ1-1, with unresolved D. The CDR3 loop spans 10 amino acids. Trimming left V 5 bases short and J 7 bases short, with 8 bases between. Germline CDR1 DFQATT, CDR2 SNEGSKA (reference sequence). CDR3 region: CSAGQSEAFF. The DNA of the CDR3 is TGCAGTGCTGGGCAAAGTGAAGCTTTCTTT.

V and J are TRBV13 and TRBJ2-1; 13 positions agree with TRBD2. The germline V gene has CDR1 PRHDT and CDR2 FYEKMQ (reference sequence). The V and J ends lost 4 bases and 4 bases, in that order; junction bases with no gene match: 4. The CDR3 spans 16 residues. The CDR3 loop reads CASSWTSGGIYNEQFF. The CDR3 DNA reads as TGTGCCAGCAGCTGGACTAGCGGGGGAATATACAATGAGCAGTTCTTC.

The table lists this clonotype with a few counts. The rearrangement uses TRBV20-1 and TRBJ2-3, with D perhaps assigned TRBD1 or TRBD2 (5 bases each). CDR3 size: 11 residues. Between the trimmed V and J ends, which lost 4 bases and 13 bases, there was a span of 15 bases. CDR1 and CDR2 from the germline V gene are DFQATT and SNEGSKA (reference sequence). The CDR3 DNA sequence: TGCAGTGCTATTTCCGGGACCCCGGAGTATTTT. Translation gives CSAISGTPEYF.

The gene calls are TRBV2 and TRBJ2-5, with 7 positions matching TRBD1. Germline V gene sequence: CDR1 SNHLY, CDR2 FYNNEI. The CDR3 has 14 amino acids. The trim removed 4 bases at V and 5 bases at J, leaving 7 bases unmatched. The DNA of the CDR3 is TGTGCCAGCAGTGTGTCAGGGGGTCGCGAGACCCAGTACTTC. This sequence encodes CASSVSGGRETQYF.

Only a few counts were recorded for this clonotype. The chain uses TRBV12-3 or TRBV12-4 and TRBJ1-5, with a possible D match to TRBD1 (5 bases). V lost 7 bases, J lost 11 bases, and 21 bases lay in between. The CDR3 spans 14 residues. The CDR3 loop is CASTAGDSGGAQHF. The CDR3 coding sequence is TGTGCCAGCACAGCCGGGGACTCCGGGGGGGCCCAGCATTTT.

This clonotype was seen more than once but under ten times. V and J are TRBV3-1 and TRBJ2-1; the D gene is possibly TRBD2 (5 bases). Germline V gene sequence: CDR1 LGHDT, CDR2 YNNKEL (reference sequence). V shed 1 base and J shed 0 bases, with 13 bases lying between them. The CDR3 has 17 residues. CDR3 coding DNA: TGTGCCAGCAGCCAAGTAGGAGCGGCGAGCTCCTACAATGAGCAGTTCTTC. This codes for CASSQVGAASSYNEQFF.

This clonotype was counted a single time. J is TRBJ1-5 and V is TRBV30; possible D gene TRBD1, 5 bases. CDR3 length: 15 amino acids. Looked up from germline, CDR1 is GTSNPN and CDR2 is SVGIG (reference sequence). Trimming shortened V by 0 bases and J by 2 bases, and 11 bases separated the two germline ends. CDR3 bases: TGTGCCTGGAGTGTACCAGGGTATGGCAATCAGCCCCAGCATTTT. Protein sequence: CAWSVPGYGNQPQHF.

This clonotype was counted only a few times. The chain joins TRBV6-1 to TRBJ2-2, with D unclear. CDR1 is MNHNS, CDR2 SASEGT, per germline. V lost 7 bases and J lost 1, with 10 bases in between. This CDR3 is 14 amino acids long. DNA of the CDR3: TGTGCCAGCAATCGACTGATGAACACCGGGGAGCTGTTTTTT. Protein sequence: CASNRLMNTGELFF.

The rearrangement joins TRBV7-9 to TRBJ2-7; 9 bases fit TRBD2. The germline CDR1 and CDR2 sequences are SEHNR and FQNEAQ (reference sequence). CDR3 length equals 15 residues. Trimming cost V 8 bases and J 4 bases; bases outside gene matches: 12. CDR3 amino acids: CASSRLAGEPYEQYF. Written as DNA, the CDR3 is TGTGCCAGCTCCAGATTAGCGGGAGAACCTTACGAGCAGTACTTC.

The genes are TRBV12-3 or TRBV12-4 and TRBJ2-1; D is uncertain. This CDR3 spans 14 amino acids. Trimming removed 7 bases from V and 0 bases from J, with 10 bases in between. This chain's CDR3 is CASNAPSSYNEQFF. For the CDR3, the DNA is TGTGCCAGCAATGCGCCGAGCTCCTACAATGAGCAGTTCTTC.

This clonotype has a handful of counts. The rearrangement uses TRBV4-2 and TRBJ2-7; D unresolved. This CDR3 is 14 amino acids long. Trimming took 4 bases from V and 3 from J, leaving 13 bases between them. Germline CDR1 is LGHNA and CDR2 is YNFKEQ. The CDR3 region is CASSPKMGGYEQYF. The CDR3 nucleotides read TGTGCCAGCAGCCCCAAGATGGGTGGCTACGAGCAGTACTTC.

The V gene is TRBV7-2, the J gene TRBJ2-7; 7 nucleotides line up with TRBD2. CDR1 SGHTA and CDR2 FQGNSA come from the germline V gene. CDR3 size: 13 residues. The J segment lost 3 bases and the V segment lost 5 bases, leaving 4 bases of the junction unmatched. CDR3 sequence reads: CASSASGIYEQYF. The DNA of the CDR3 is TGTGCCAGCAGCGCTAGCGGCATCTACGAGCAGTACTTC.

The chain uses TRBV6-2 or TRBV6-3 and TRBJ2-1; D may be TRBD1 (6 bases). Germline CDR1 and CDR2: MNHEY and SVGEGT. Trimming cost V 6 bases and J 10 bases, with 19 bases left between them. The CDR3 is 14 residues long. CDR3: CASRQADPRGEQFF. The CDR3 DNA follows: TGTGCCAGCAGGCAAGCTGACCCAAGGGGGGAGCAGTTCTTC.